The clone carrying this TCR beta chain has a handful of counts. What it binds is unknown. This sample stems from a study of metastatic and nonmetastatic thyroid tumors. Study conclusions and caveats: In blood and tumor, TCR beta diversity was reportedly significantly higher in malignant thyroid tumors than in benign nodules.

Trimming removed 4 bases from V and 9 bases from J, with 6 bases in between. The CDR3 runs 10 residues. Germline V gives CDR1 MNHNS, CDR2 SASEGT. Patients were all untreated before their thyroid surgery. TCRdb reanalyzed the PCR reads via MiXCR. The data show around 42,000 clones, about an eighth seen once. The sample comprised blood. This clonotype was obtained from a male donor with papillary thyroid cancer or a benign thyroid nodule (not recorded which). Some clones in this sample may be carry-over from other donors' samples. The chain is built from TRBV6-1 and TRBJ1-2, with D unresolved. The CDR3 here is CASSVWCYTF. CDR3 coding DNA: TGTGCCAGCAGTGTCTGGTGCTACACCTTC.